The entry that follows covers one T cell receptor (beta chain) sequence. The data stem from a study of T cells in narcolepsy. CDR1 is KGHSH, CDR2 LQKENI, per germline. The V end lost 3 bases, the J end lost 3 bases, and 16 bases lay between the germline ends. This CDR3 is 16 amino acids long. Produced via immunoSEQ multiplex PCR; TCRdb's table is partial and in-frame only. Of about 27,000 clones detected, approximately 80% appear once; the ten largest clones hold around 3.7%. The specimen was CD45RA- memory CD4+ T cells from PBMCs. The TCR originated in a human donor with narcolepsy. V and J are TRBV18 and TRBJ2-3; maybe TRBD2 (7 bases). CDR3: CASSPFYGGQTDTQYF. Written as DNA, the CDR3 is TGTGCCAGCTCACCCTTTTACGGGGGGCAGACAGATACGCAGTATTTT.